This T cell receptor beta chain was recorded in a study of early T cells in non-severe SARS-CoV-2 infection. In the study overall: Chains were not paired, and sequencing was done on bulk RNA from unsorted whole blood.

This clonotype was seen many times. Each CDR3 protein is one row after TCRdb ran MiXCR on the 5' RACE reads. In the table there are roughly 70,000 distinct CDR3 sequences, 13% of which are singletons. This TCR came from an adult who was a healthcare worker with PCR-confirmed SARS-CoV-2 infection or an uninfected control (not recorded which). The sample taken for sequencing was whole blood.

Here the CDR3 DNA reads TGCAGCGTTGTGGGGGACAGGTCCTACGAGCAGTACTTC. This sequence encodes CSVVGDRSYEQYF. V is TRBV29-1 and J is TRBJ2-7; 8 bases align to TRBD1. This CDR3 comprises 13 residues. With V trimmed by 4 bases and J by 1 base, 3 bases remained unmatched. Germline lookup yields CDR1 SQVTM and CDR2 ANQGSEA.